This T cell receptor (beta chain) derives from a study of T cell responses to AZD1222 COVID-19 vaccine. A word on this clone: Antigen specificity is unknown.

General study findings and limits: In all cases, repertoires were sampled only after the peak T cell response. Clonal diversity was possibly underestimated; the donors were predominantly white British and more often female. Spike-specific TCR breadth and depth grew following two AZD1222 doses.

The CDR3 loop spans 16 amino acids. With 5 bases clipped from V and 7 bases from J, the junction kept 6 bases outside the gene matches. Germline V gives CDR1 MGHRA, CDR2 YSYEKL. This table comes from immunoSEQ multiplex PCR, and its TCRdb copy is limited to in-frame clones, with some not included. This sample has about 110,000 clones, with roughly nine tenths found just once. The genes are TRBV4-1 and TRBJ2-1, with 15 bases aligning to TRBD2. This clonotype was sampled from an adult in good health. Sequences were derived from peripheral blood, sampled on day 0 of AZD1222 vaccination. The CDR3 DNA reads TGCGCCAGCAGCGATACGGGGACTAGCGGGAGGAATGAGCAGTTCTTC. Residues: CASSDTGTSGRNEQFF.